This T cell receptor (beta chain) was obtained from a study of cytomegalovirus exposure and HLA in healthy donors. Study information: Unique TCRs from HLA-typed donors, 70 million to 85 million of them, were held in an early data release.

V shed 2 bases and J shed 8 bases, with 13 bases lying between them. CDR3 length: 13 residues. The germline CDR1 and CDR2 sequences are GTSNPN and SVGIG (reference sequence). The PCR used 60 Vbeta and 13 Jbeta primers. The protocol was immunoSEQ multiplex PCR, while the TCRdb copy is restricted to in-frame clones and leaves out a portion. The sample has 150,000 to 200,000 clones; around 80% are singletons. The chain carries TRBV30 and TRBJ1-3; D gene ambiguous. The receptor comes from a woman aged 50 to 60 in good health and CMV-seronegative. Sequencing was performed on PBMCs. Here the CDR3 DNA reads TGTGCCTGGAGTCGTGGGCCCGTATACACCATATATTTT. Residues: CAWSRGPVYTIYF.